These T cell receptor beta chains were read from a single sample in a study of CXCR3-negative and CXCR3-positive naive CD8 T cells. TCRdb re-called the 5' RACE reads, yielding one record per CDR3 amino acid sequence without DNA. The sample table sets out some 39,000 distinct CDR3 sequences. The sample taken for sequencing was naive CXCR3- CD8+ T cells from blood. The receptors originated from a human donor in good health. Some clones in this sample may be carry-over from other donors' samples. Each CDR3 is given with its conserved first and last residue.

CSVAIAGDAYNEQFF,TRBV29-1,TRBJ2-1
CASSLGVNEQFF,TRBV7-9,TRBJ2-1
CASRGQGTDTQYF,TRBV4-1,TRBJ2-3
CASRATPGPPNNEQFF,TRBV6-2/TRBV6-3,TRBJ2-1
CASTSGGNEQFF,TRBV7-2,TRBJ2-1
CASSLGTTNTGELFF,TRBV5-4,TRBJ2-2
CSVEVAGDGETQYF,TRBV29-1,TRBJ2-5
CASSFPGGSETQYF,TRBV12-3/TRBV12-4,TRBJ2-5
CATRGSVLISSYEQYF,TRBV15,TRBJ2-7
CASSYTGEPSTDTQYF,TRBV7-9,TRBJ2-3
CASSVLAGLPDEQFF,TRBV6-4,TRBJ2-1
CSASPAGASSTEAFF,TRBV20-1,TRBJ1-1
CSVIGREATQYF,TRBV29-1,TRBJ2-5
CASSQGLAGLNEQFF,TRBV14,TRBJ2-1
CSVEKGAKNIQYF,TRBV29-1,TRBJ2-4
CSARGGAPYEQYF,TRBV20-1,TRBJ2-7
CASSFGQGTDTQYF,TRBV7-2,TRBJ2-3
CSARDLGQGFSPLHF,TRBV20-1,TRBJ1-6
CSASLGGEIYNEQFF,TRBV20-1,TRBJ2-1
CASSLTGGVYEQYF,TRBV7-8,TRBJ2-7
CASSAGQYEQYF,TRBV18,TRBJ2-7
CASTTGTGGYNEQFF,TRBV6-5,TRBJ2-1